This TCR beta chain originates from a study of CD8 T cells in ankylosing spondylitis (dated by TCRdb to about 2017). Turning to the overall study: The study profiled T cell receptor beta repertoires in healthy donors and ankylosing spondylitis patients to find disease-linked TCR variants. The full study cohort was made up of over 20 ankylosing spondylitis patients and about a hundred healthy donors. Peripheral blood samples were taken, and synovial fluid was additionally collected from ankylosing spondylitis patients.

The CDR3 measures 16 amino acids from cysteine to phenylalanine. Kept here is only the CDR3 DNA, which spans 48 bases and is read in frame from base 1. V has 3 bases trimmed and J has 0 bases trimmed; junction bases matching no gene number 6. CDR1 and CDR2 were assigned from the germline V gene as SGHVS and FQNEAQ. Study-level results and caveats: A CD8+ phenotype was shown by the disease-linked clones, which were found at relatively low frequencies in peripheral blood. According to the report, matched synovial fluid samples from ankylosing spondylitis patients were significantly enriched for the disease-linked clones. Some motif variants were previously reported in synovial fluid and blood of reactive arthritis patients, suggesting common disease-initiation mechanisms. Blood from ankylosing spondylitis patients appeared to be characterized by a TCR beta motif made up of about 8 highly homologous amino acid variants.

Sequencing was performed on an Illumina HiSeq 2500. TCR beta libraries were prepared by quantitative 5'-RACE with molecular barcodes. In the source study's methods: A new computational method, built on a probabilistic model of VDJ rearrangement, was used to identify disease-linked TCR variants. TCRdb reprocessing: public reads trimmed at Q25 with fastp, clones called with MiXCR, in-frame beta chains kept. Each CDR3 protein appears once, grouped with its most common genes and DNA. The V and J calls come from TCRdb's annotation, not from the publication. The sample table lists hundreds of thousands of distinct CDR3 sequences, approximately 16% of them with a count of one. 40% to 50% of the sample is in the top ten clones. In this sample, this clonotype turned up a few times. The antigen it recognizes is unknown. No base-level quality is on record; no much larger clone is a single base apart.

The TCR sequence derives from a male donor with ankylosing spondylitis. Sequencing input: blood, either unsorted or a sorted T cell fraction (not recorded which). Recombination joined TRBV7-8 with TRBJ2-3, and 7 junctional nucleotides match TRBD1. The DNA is TGTGCCAGCAGCTTCGACCGGGACAGAAGCACAGATACGCAGTATTTT. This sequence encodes CASSFDRDRSTDTQYF.